The 2 T cell receptor beta chains given below trace back to one sample, sequenced in a study of T cells in Graves' hyperthyroidism and ophthalmopathy. Amplification targeted TCR beta CDR3 regions from RNA transcripts. Using the HTBI primer set, a first-round RT-PCR was run on the TCR CDR3. TCRdb analysed the multiplex PCR reads with MiXCR anew, one entry per CDR3 protein. The sample contains fewer than 400,000 distinct CDR3 sequences, around 17% of which appear only once. Source material: blood. The receptors shown here come from a man between 25 and 39 years old with Graves' hyperthyroidism.

This clonotype was recorded many times. The chain couples TRBV30 to TRBJ2-7, with 13 bases that match TRBD2. V dropped 8 bases and J dropped 3; count of bases not matched to a gene: 4. Germline V lookup: CDR1 GTSNPN, CDR2 SVGIG (reference sequence). The CDR3 spans 13 residues. For the CDR3, the DNA is TGTGCCCGCCGGACTAGCGGGAGCTACGAGCAGTACTTC. Its protein product is CARRTSGSYEQYF.

A note on this clonotype: The junction departs from the called germline gene at one end, perhaps through a read error. J is TRBJ1-5 and V is TRBV6-1; D uncertain. This CDR3 has 15 residues. Germline-derived CDR1 and CDR2 are MNHNS and SASEGT. The CDR3 DNA is TGTGCCAGCAGTCCTAAGCTACGGGCACGGCAGCCCCAGCAGTTT. Its protein product is CASSPKLRARQPQQF.